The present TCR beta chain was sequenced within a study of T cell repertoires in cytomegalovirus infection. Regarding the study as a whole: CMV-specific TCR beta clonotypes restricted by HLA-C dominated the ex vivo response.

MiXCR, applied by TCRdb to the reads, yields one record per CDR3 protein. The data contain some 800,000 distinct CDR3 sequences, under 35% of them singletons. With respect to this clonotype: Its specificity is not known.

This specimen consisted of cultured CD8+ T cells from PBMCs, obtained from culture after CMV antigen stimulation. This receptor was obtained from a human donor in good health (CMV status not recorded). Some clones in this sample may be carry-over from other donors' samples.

The CDR3 nucleotides read TGTGCCAGCAGCGTAGCGGGGGTATACAATGAGCAGTTCTTC. Translated: CASSVAGVYNEQFF. The chain employs TRBV9 and TRBJ2-1; a possible D gene is TRBD2 (6 bases). Per germline, CDR1 SGDLS and CDR2 YYNGEE. V lost 0 bases and J lost 4, with 8 bases in between. The CDR3 consists of 14 residues.